The source of this TCR beta chain is a study of post-analysis software for immune sequencing data. This clonotype has more than one count but fewer than ten. Unique molecular identifiers were built into the TCR beta cDNA libraries. One entry per CDR3 protein, called by TCRdb with MiXCR from the PCR reads. The sample includes hundreds of thousands of distinct CDR3 sequences, about 40% seen only once; the top ten take roughly 1.8%. The sequence was obtained from a girl aged 5 to 17 with multiple sclerosis. What was sequenced was blood.

The CDR3 loop is CASSGPTFDGYEQYF. The CDR3 DNA reads as TGTGCCAGCAGCGGACCTACTTTTGACGGCTACGAGCAGTACTTC. The J gene is TRBJ2-7, the V gene TRBV9, with D unclear. Germline lookup yields CDR1 SGDLS and CDR2 YYNGEE. CDR3 length: 15 residues. Trimming left V 3 bases short and J 3 bases short, with 16 bases between.